One and the same sample provided the 22 T cell receptor beta chains below, sequenced in a study of blood T cell repertoires in COVID-19. Measured with immunoSEQ multiplex PCR; TCRdb has only the in-frame clones, and not every one. This table holds some 150,000 clones, 80% to 85% found once. The specimen was peripheral blood. The receptor set was obtained from a woman in her sixties with acute or convalescent COVID-19.

The V and J genes are TRBV7-2 and TRBJ2-5, with 7 bases matching TRBD2. Germline assignment: CDR1 SGHTA and CDR2 FQGNSA. Unmatched junction bases numbered 7, after V lost 2 bases and J lost 4 bases. The CDR3 has 15 residues. CDR3 nucleotide sequence: TGTGCCAGCAGCTTAAGAGTCTTAGCGGGAGAGACCCAGTACTTC. It specifies CASSLRVLAGETQYF. The full variable domain, with the rest looked up from reference TRBV7-2 and TRBJ2-5, is GAGVSQSPSNKVTEKGKDVELRCDPISGHTALYWYRQSLGQGLEFLIYFQGNSAPDKSGLPSDRFSAERTGGSVSTLTIQRTQQEDSAVYLCASSLRVLAGETQYFGPGTRLLVL.

The rearrangement joins TRBV24-1 to TRBJ1-1; D not resolved. Trimming pared 7 bases from V and 4 bases from J, leaving 6 bases between. Germline V CDR1 and CDR2: KGHDR, SFDVKD. This CDR3 contains 11 residues. The CDR3 DNA is TGTGCCACCAGGGCGGGCACTGAAGCTTTCTTT. The encoded protein is CATRAGTEAFF.

The chain links TRBV2 to TRBJ2-1; D may be TRBD2 (5 bases). The CDR3 runs to 15 residues. Germline CDR1 is SNHLY and CDR2 is FYNNEI. Trimming stripped 5 bases from V and 2 bases from J, with 13 bases between. In nucleotides, the CDR3 is TGTGCCAGCAGTCCCGAGGGTATCGCCTACAATGAGCAGTTCTTC. Translated, it gives CASSPEGIAYNEQFF.

This chain joins TRBV5-1 and TRBJ2-2; 8 bases fit TRBD2. This CDR3 contains 15 residues. After removal of 7 bases from V and 7 bases from J, the junction contained 12 bases not matched to a gene. The germline CDR1 and CDR2 sequences are SGHRS and YFSETQ. The CDR3 coding sequence is TGCGCCAGCGGTTTGCCGGGACTAGGTCTCGGGGAGCTGTTTTTT. This gives the protein CASGLPGLGLGELFF.

The V call is TRBV9, the J call TRBJ2-5; 12 bases align to TRBD2. The CDR3 contains 15 residues. With V trimmed by 3 bases and J by 2 bases, 2 bases remained unmatched. Looked up from germline, CDR1 is SGDLS and CDR2 is YYNGEE. The CDR3 loop is CASSALAGGQETQYF. DNA of the CDR3: TGTGCCAGCAGCGCCCTAGCGGGAGGGCAAGAGACCCAGTACTTC. Looking up the rest from reference TRBV9 and TRBJ2-5 gives the full variable domain: DSGVTQTPKHLITATGQRVTLRCSPRSGDLSVYWYQQSLDQGLQFLIQYYNGEERAKGNILERFSAQQFPDLHSELNLSSLELGDSALYFCASSALAGGQETQYFGPGTRLLVL.

This rearrangement joins TRBV12-3 or TRBV12-4 to TRBJ1-5; D is perhaps TRBD1 (6 bases). The CDR3 consists of 12 residues. V shed 6 bases and J shed 10 bases, with 13 bases lying between them. CDR3 sequence reads: CASRSPGEPQHF. In nucleotides, the CDR3 is TGTGCCAGCAGATCCCCAGGGGAACCCCAGCATTTT.

This clone was counted a few times. J is TRBJ1-2 and V is TRBV6-5; 8 bases agree with TRBD1. With 9 bases clipped from V and 0 bases from J, the junction kept 6 bases outside the gene matches. The germline V gene encodes CDR1 MNHEY and CDR2 SVGAGI. This CDR3 is 14 amino acids long. CDR3 coding DNA: TGTGCCAGTACAGGACAGGGAGCTAACTATGGCTACACCTTC. It encodes CASTGQGANYGYTF.

J is TRBJ1-5 and V is TRBV6-5; 9 nucleotides align to TRBD1. CDR3 size: 15 residues. The germline gives CDR1 MNHEY, CDR2 SVGAGI. The V and J ends lost 10 bases and 0 bases, in that order; junction bases with no gene match: 7. The CDR3 nucleotides read TGTGCCACCAGGACAGGGGATTATAGCAATCAGCCCCAGCATTTT. Encoded protein: CATRTGDYSNQPQHF.

The V call is TRBV21-1, the J call TRBJ2-1; TRBD2 is the table's D call, not checked against the DNA. TRBV21-1 is a pseudogene locus. The CDR3 sequence is 21 residues long. CDR3 sequence reads: CASSPQGSGREGRFSYNEQFF. The CDR3, as DNA: TGTGCCAGCAGCCCTCAGGGATCGGGTCGGGAGGGCCGTTTTTCCTACAATGAGCAGTTCTTC.

The chain combines TRBV28 with TRBJ1-3; 8 bases align to TRBD1. The germline V gene encodes CDR1 MDHEN and CDR2 SYDVKM. V lost 3 bases and J lost 3; bases outside the gene matches: 10. The CDR3 extends over 17 amino acids. The CDR3 DNA sequence: TGTGCCAGCAGTTTGTTAGACAGGGGTCCCTTTGGAAACACCATATATTTT. Protein: CASSLLDRGPFGNTIYF.

A remark on this clone: Within the sample, other DNA sequences also encode this same CDR3. This sequence joins TRBV18 and TRBJ2-2; D is unresolved. The CDR3 consists of 12 residues. Looked up from germline, CDR1 is KGHSH and CDR2 is LQKENI. Trimming took 1 base from V and 8 from J, leaving 5 bases between them. CDR3 sequence: CASSPRTGELFF. CDR3 in DNA: TGTGCCAGCTCACCACGCACAGGGGAGCTGTTTTTT. The full variable domain, rest sourced from reference TRBV18 and TRBJ2-2, is NAGVMQNPRHLVRRRGQEARLRCSPMKGHSHVYWYRQLPEEGLKFMVYLQKENIIDESGMPKERFSAEFPKEGPSILRIQQVVRGDSAAYFCASSPRTGELFFGEGSRLTVL.

The chain combines TRBV27 with TRBJ2-7; D is perhaps TRBD1 (6 bases). The V end lost 9 bases, the J end lost 8 bases, and 20 bases lay between the germline ends. The CDR3 has 13 residues. Germline V gene data show CDR1 as MNHEY and CDR2 as SMNVEV (reference sequence). CDR3 bases: TGTGCCAGTTCGCCGTTTTTAGGGGGAAAGCAGTACTTC. Translating gives CASSPFLGGKQYF.

This clone was counted only a few times. This chain links TRBV10-3 with TRBJ1-2; the D gene is possibly TRBD1 (6 bases). The CDR3 spans 13 residues. Germline assignment: CDR1 ENHRY and CDR2 SYGVKD. Trimming stripped 1 base from V and 6 bases from J, with 9 bases between. The chain's CDR3 is CAISELQGHGYTF. CDR3 DNA sequence: TGTGCCATCAGTGAGTTACAGGGCCATGGCTACACCTTC.

The CDR3 DNA sequence: TGTGCCAGCAGCCCCCTAGTTACGGGGTGGAACACTGAAGCTTTCTTT. Translation gives CASSPLVTGWNTEAFF. The rearrangement uses TRBV7-9 and TRBJ1-1; the D is unclear. CDR3 size: 16 residues. Trimming stripped 5 bases from V and 1 base from J, with 17 bases between. Germline CDR1 and CDR2: SEHNR and FQNEAQ (reference sequence).

The chain is built from TRBV29-1 and TRBJ2-1, with 7 bases identical to TRBD2. J lost 6 bases, V lost 3 bases, and 8 bases had no gene match. The CDR3 covers 14 residues. CDR1 and CDR2 from the germline V gene are SQVTM and ANQGSEA. CDR3 sequence reads: CSVEALAVLNEQFF. In DNA, the CDR3 is TGCAGCGTTGAGGCCCTAGCGGTTCTCAATGAGCAGTTCTTC.

The chain has TRBV28 and TRBJ1-1; 8 bases map to TRBD1. Germline loops: CDR1 MDHEN, CDR2 SYDVKM. This CDR3 spans 16 amino acids. The V segment lost 3 bases and the J segment 5 bases; nucleotides outside the gene matches: 11. In DNA form, the CDR3 reads TGTGCCAGCAGTTTGGACAGGGCAAAGGTACTGACTGAAGCTTTCTTT. It encodes CASSLDRAKVLTEAFF.

This chain connects TRBV6-2 or TRBV6-3 to TRBJ2-5; a weak D match, TRBD2 (6 bases). The V gene's germline CDR1 is MNHEY and CDR2 SVGEGT. Trimming pared 2 bases from V and 5 bases from J, leaving 21 bases between. The CDR3 runs 17 residues. The CDR3 loop is CASSYGPQDAGGETQYF. The CDR3 DNA reads as TGTGCCAGCAGTTACGGGCCTCAGGACGCTGGGGGGGAGACCCAGTACTTC.

This clone was seen a few times. J is TRBJ1-1 and V is TRBV16; no definite D call. Germline V gene sequence: CDR1 KGHSY, CDR2 FQNENV. The CDR3 spans 13 residues. Trimming cost V 0 bases and J 6 bases, with 8 bases left between them. The CDR3 loop is CASSQSRTAEAFF. The CDR3 bases are TGTGCCAGCAGCCAATCGCGGACTGCTGAAGCTTTCTTT.

The CDR3 nucleotides are TGTGCCAGCAGCTTGAGACTAGCGGGGTCAGATACGCAGTATTTT. It yields the protein CASSLRLAGSDTQYF. The chain has TRBV9 and TRBJ2-3, with 11 bases that match TRBD2. This CDR3 has 15 amino acids. Germline-derived CDR1 and CDR2 are SGDLS and YYNGEE. Losses at the gene ends were 4 bases for V and 4 bases for J; bases not matched to a gene: 5.

The rearrangement joins TRBV7-8 to TRBJ1-3, with D tentatively TRBD1 (6 bases). Between the trimmed V and J ends, which lost 0 bases and 0 bases, there was a span of 6 bases. Per the germline V gene, CDR1 is SGHVS and CDR2 is FQNEAQ. This CDR3 spans 15 amino acids. This CDR3 is CASSLAGGSGNTIYF. The CDR3 DNA follows: TGTGCCAGCAGCTTAGCAGGGGGCTCTGGAAACACCATATATTTT.

This clone was observed once. The chain carries TRBV27 and TRBJ2-7; D unclear. Trimming removed 2 bases from V and 2 bases from J, with 13 bases in between. The CDR3 contains 15 residues. Per the germline V gene, CDR1 is MNHEY and CDR2 is SMNVEV (reference sequence). The CDR3 reads CASSLGQYTAYEQYF. The CDR3, as DNA: TGTGCCAGCAGTTTAGGTCAGTACACCGCCTACGAGCAGTACTTC.

V is TRBV18 and J is TRBJ2-5; 12 bases fit TRBD2. Germline trimming cut 0 bases from V and 5 bases from J; bases unmatched to any gene: 4. Germline assignment: CDR1 KGHSH and CDR2 LQKENI. The CDR3 loop spans 16 amino acids. Written as DNA, the CDR3 is TGTGCCAGCTCACCACCGGGACTAGCGGGCGTGGAGACCCAGTACTTC. It encodes CASSPPGLAGVETQYF.